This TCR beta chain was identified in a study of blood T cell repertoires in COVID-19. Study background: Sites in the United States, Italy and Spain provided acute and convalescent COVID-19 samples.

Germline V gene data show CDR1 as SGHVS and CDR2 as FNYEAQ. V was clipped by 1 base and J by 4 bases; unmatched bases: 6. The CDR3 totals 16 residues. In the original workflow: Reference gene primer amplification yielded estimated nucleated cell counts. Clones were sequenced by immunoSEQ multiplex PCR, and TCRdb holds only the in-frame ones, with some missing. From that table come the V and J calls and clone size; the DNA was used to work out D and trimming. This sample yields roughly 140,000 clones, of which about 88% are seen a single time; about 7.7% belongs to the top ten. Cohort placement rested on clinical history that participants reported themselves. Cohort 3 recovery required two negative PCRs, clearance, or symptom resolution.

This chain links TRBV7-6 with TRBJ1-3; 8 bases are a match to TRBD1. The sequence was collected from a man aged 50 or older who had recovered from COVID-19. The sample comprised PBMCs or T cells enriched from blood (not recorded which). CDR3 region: CASSLGQGALGNTIYF. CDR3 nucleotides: TGTGCCAGCAGCTTAGGGCAGGGGGCGCTGGGAAACACCATATATTTT.